This T cell receptor beta chain comes out of a study of CD8 T cells in Susac syndrome. This CDR3 has 13 amino acids. V lost 0 bases, J lost 4 bases, and 5 bases lay in between. RNA, at about 0.45 to 1 ug, was reverse transcribed with random hexamers. From the immunoSEQ multiplex PCR reads, TCRdb called clonotypes with MiXCR, one entry per CDR3 protein. The sample comprises about 430,000 distinct CDR3 sequences, approximately 85% of which are singletons, and under 0.15% rests with the top ten. The chain couples TRBV12-3 or TRBV12-4 to TRBJ2-3; D remains unclear. Sequencing was performed on CD8+ T cells from PBMCs. The receptor comes from a human donor with multiple sclerosis. The CDR3 here is CASSLAPSDTQYF. DNA for the CDR3: TGTGCCAGCAGTTTAGCTCCTTCAGATACGCAGTATTTT.